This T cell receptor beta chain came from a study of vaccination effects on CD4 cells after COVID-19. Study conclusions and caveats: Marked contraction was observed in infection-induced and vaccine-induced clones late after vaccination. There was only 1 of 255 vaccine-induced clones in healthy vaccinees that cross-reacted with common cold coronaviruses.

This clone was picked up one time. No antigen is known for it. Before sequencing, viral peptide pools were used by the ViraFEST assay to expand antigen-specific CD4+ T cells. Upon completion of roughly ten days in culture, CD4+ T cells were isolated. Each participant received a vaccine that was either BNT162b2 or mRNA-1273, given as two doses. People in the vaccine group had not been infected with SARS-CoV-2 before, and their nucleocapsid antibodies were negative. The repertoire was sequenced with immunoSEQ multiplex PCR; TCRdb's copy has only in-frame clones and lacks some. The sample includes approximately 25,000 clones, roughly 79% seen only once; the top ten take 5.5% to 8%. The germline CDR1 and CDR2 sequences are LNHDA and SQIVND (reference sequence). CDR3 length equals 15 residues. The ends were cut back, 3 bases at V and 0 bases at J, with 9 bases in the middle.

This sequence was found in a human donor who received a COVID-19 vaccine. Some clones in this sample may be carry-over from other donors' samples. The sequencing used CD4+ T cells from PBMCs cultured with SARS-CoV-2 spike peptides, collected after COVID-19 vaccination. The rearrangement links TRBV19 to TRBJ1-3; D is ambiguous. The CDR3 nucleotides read TGTGCCAGTAGTATCCCTCTATTCTCTGGAAACACCATATATTTT. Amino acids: CASSIPLFSGNTIYF.